A single sample gave rise to the 17 T cell receptor beta chains below, sequenced in a study of PD-1 blockade in classical Hodgkin lymphoma. Time point here: newly diagnosed, previously untreated cHL patient sample. Investigators obtained CD8+ T cells from thawed PBMCs by magnetic negative selection. Produced via immunoSEQ multiplex PCR; TCRdb's table is partial and in-frame only. The repertoire has 14,000 to 15,000 clones, around 90% of them found once; the top ten carry about 6%. The sequencing sample was made of CD8+ T cells from blood. The receptors here all came from a human donor with classical Hodgkin lymphoma.

V is TRBV11-2 and J is TRBJ2-7; no reliable D call. CDR1 is SGHAT, CDR2 FQNNGV, per germline. V was trimmed by 4 bases and J by 0 bases, leaving 10 bases between them. The CDR3 loop spans 14 amino acids. CDR3 amino acids: CASSSGRYSYEQYV. CDR3 coding DNA: TGTGCCAGCAGCTCTGGTCGGTACTCCTACGAGCAGTACGTC.

DNA for the CDR3: TGTGCCACCGGCACTAGCGATTCTAGCACAGATACGCAGTATTTT. This translates into CATGTSDSSTDTQYF. The chain recombines TRBV15 with TRBJ2-3; 7 bases fit TRBD2. Germline V CDR1 and CDR2: LNHNV, YYDKDF (reference sequence). This CDR3 has 15 amino acids. Trimming cost V 8 bases and J 0 bases; bases outside gene matches: 8. Variable domain in full (rest from reference TRBV15 and TRBJ2-3): DAMVIQNPRYQVTQFGKPVTLSCSQTLNHNVMYWYQQKSSQAPKLLFHYYDKDFNNEADTPDNFQSRRPNTSFCFLDIRSPGLGDTAMYLCATGTSDSSTDTQYFGPGTRLTVL.

This clone was counted a single time. The chain couples TRBV11-3 to TRBJ2-2, with D perhaps TRBD2 (5 bases). Trimming shortened V by 4 bases and J by 10 bases, and 10 bases separated the two germline ends. The V gene's germline CDR1 is SGHNT and CDR2 YENEEA. CDR3 length: 12 residues. In DNA, the CDR3 is TGTGCCAGCAGCTGGACGGAGGAGGAGCTGTTTTTT. It is translated as CASSWTEEELFF.

This rearrangement joins TRBV7-6 to TRBJ2-1, with 9 nucleotides matching TRBD2. In germline, CDR1 is SGHVS, CDR2 FNYEAQ. This CDR3 has 15 residues. With V trimmed by 5 bases and J by 5 bases, 7 bases remained unmatched. The CDR3, as DNA: TGTGCCAGCAGCCCGGGACTAGCCCCTGACAATGAGCAGTTCTTC. It translates to CASSPGLAPDNEQFF.

This chain uses TRBV6-6 with TRBJ2-2; D may be TRBD1 or TRBD2 (5 bases each). Trimming left V 6 bases short and J 2 bases short, with 13 bases between. Germline-derived CDR1 and CDR2 are MNHNY and SVGAGI (reference sequence). The CDR3 has 15 amino acids. CDR3 sequence reads: CASSSTGANTGELFF. The CDR3 bases are TGTGCCAGCAGCTCCACCGGGGCCAACACCGGGGAGCTGTTTTTT.

The V and J genes are TRBV10-1 and TRBJ2-1, with TRBD2 identical over 12 bases. V lost 6 bases, J lost 8 bases, and 11 bases stayed unmatched. Looked up from germline, CDR1 is WNHNN and CDR2 is SYGVQD (reference sequence). The CDR3 is made up of 16 amino acids. This CDR3 reads CASSFGLAGSGDEQFF. The CDR3 nucleotides read TGCGCCAGCAGCTTCGGACTAGCGGGATCAGGGGATGAGCAGTTCTTC.

This chain connects TRBV7-9 to TRBJ2-3, with a possible D match to TRBD2 (5 bases). This CDR3 comprises 15 residues. V lost 0 bases to trimming and J lost 10 bases, with 17 bases between them. In germline, CDR1 is SEHNR, CDR2 FQNEAQ (reference sequence). This CDR3 reads CASSLASKTTLPQYF. Written as DNA, the CDR3 is TGTGCCAGCAGCTTAGCATCCAAGACTACACTCCCGCAGTATTTT. Variable domain in full (rest from reference TRBV7-9 and TRBJ2-3): DTGVSQNPRHKITKRGQNVTFRCDPISEHNRLYWYRQTLGQGPEFLTYFQNEAQLEKSRLLSDRFSAERPKGSFSTLEIQRTEQGDSAMYLCASSLASKTTLPQYFGPGTRLTVL.

The CDR3 protein is CASSYSHRTGNEQFF. For the CDR3, the DNA is TGTGCCAGCAGTTACTCGCATCGAACGGGGAATGAGCAGTTCTTC. This chain uses TRBV6-5 with TRBJ2-1, with a possible D match to TRBD2 (5 bases). From germline, CDR1 is MNHEY and CDR2 SVGAGI. V was shortened by 0 bases and J by 7 bases, with 13 bases between the two germline ends. The CDR3 consists of 15 residues.

The chain joins TRBV28 to TRBJ2-7, with D tentatively TRBD1 (6 bases). The V end was cut by 7 bases, the J end by 2 bases, with 18 bases between. This CDR3 is 15 amino acids long. CDR1 and CDR2 (germline): MDHEN, SYDVKM. The CDR3 is CASKPAGAQTYEQYF. In DNA form, the CDR3 reads TGTGCCAGCAAACCCGCAGGGGCTCAAACCTACGAGCAGTACTTC.

This chain links TRBV9 with TRBJ2-3; possibly TRBD1 for D (5 bases). Germline lookup yields CDR1 SGDLS and CDR2 YYNGEE. CDR3 size: 15 residues. V shed 0 bases and J shed 0 bases, with 8 bases lying between them. In DNA form, the CDR3 reads TGTGCCAGCAGCGTAGGGACACTGAGCACAGATACGCAGTATTTT. It is translated as CASSVGTLSTDTQYF. Complete variable domain (other parts from reference TRBV9 and TRBJ2-3): DSGVTQTPKHLITATGQRVTLRCSPRSGDLSVYWYQQSLDQGLQFLIQYYNGEERAKGNILERFSAQQFPDLHSELNLSSLELGDSALYFCASSVGTLSTDTQYFGPGTRLTVL.

This chain connects TRBV5-1 to TRBJ1-6; 10 bases agree with TRBD1. Germline V CDR1 and CDR2: SGHRS, YFSETQ. V lost 0 bases to trimming and J lost 14 bases; unmatched junction nucleotides: 14. The CDR3 extends over 17 amino acids. The CDR3 DNA reads TGCGCCAGCAGCTTGGCCGGACCGGGACAGGGGTCGTCGGCCCTCCACTTT. The encoded protein is CASSLAGPGQGSSALHF.

The chain couples TRBV5-5 to TRBJ2-5; D tentatively reads TRBD1 or TRBD2 (5 bases each). The V gene's germline CDR1 is SGHKS and CDR2 YYEKEE (reference sequence). The CDR3 sequence is 14 residues long. Trimming cost V 4 bases and J 2 bases, with 12 bases left between them. CDR3 nucleotide sequence: TGTGCCAGCAGCCCGGGGACGGTGCAAGAGACCCAGTACTTC. This gives the protein CASSPGTVQETQYF.

The chain employs TRBV11-3 and TRBJ2-1; 7 nucleotides agree with TRBD2. The CDR3 sequence is 16 residues long. V lost 4 bases to trimming and J lost 0 bases; unmatched junction nucleotides: 6. CDR1 SGHNT and CDR2 YENEEA come from the germline V gene. The CDR3 reads CASSSLGRASYNEQFF. CDR3 bases: TGTGCCAGCAGCTCCCTGGGGAGGGCCTCCTACAATGAGCAGTTCTTC. Full variable domain (rest looked up from reference TRBV11-3 and TRBJ2-1): EAGVVQSPRYKIIEKKQPVAFWCNPISGHNTLYWYLQNLGQGPELLIRYENEEAVDDSQLPKDRFSAERLKGVDSTLKIQPAELGDSAVYLCASSSLGRASYNEQFFGPGTRLTVL.

J is TRBJ2-1 and V is TRBV2; 9 nucleotides agree with TRBD2. Germline CDR1 SNHLY, CDR2 FYNNEI. The CDR3 has 15 residues. V trimming: 8 bases; J trimming: 6 bases; junction bases outside the gene matches: 11. The DNA of the CDR3 is TGTGCCAGCCAACGGGGGAGCGGGGGGCTCAATGAGCAGTTCTTC. Residues: CASQRGSGGLNEQFF.

The genes are TRBV11-3 and TRBJ2-1; maybe TRBD2 (6 bases). Per germline, CDR1 SGHNT and CDR2 YENEEA. This CDR3 spans 15 amino acids. V gave up 5 bases and J gave up 3 bases, with 14 bases separating them. The CDR3 is CASSGGAGIYNEQFF. CDR3 DNA: TGTGCCAGCAGCGGAGGGGCGGGTATCTACAATGAGCAGTTCTTC.

The table lists this clone with a count of one. The chain couples TRBV9 to TRBJ1-2; the D is unclear. V shed 0 bases and J shed 3 bases, with 12 bases lying between them. The CDR3 runs to 15 residues. Germline V lookup: CDR1 SGDLS, CDR2 YYNGEE. This CDR3 reads CASSVEAVGDYGYTF. In DNA form, the CDR3 reads TGTGCCAGCAGCGTAGAGGCAGTCGGGGACTATGGCTACACCTTC.

The rearrangement links TRBV18 to TRBJ1-5; D ambiguous. The V gene's germline CDR1 is KGHSH and CDR2 LQKENI. The V end was cut by 2 bases, the J end by 1 base, with 12 bases between. This CDR3 comprises 16 residues. In nucleotides, the CDR3 is TGTGCCAGCTCACCATGGACCCCTGAGAGCAATCAGCCCCAGCATTTT. Protein: CASSPWTPESNQPQHF.